This T cell receptor beta chain was found in a study of early stage breast cancer tumors (dated 2017 in TCRdb). As for the study more broadly: Of the 15 or so invasive breast tumors, eleven to twelve were found to be estrogen receptor-positive, progesterone receptor-positive and HER2-negative. About 70% of the 12 ER+/PR+/HER2- tumors were invasive ductal carcinomas, while the other four were invasive lobular carcinomas. The samples as a whole yielded some 2,700,000 detected templates, corresponding to fewer than 1.4 million unique clonotypes. On average, each sample had roughly 9.9-fold read coverage.

The study at large found these results: Sequencing bulk genomic DNA from unsorted cells could not capture chain pairing or functional markers like CD4, CD8 and FOXP3. Repertoires from blood and normal breast were more alike than repertoires from blood and tumor, and in about 90% of the 16 patients, comparing each tissue with blood separated tumor from normal. Analysis by tumor subtype was prevented by the small cohort size. Enriched TCRB sequences shared across patients were mostly commonly generated sequences, unlikely to play an important role in the tumor microenvironment. Compared with adjacent normal breast tissue, tumors had higher clonality and around 2.5-fold greater T cell density.

Regarding this clone: It lacks a known antigen. No much larger clone is present one base from it, and per-base qualities are unavailable.

Two independent genomic DNA replicates were amplified for each sample, with around 0.5 ug used for blood and about 1.5 ug for tumor or normal breast. TCRB sequencing of genomic DNA was carried out with the ImmunoSeq Intro kit according to the manufacturer's instructions. Multiplex PCR was run for 31 cycles using proprietary primers and spike-in control sequences for absolute quantification. An 87-bp fragment spanning the CDR3 and flanking V and J genes was sequenced with single-end 150-bp reads. Seven samples, with two replicates for each sample, were multiplexed per lane of an Illumina MiSeq using version 3.0 chemistry. As for the authors' bioinformatics: Raw data were processed with the vendor's proprietary pipeline, and both replicates were merged into a single result per sample. A clonotype was defined as productive rearrangements that share the same V-gene family, CDR3 amino acid sequence and J-gene segment. Clonality was calculated as 1 minus the normalized Shannon entropy (Pielou evenness) of TCRB abundances. T cell density was estimated as total templates divided by the number of input cells, with the number of input cells inferred from the DNA input amount. Recon with default parameters was used to estimate total repertoire diversity and clonality. Clonotypes with over 0.1% abundance in tumor and at least 32-fold higher abundance in tumor than in normal breast were defined as tumor-enriched. As stored in TCRdb, this immuneACCESS dataset retains in-frame rearrangements with V and J assigned. A fraction of the clones does not appear; measured against another copy, unresolved V genes explain less than half of the discrepancy, and the remainder lacks a known reason. The V and J calls and the clone size are those of that table, but D and trimming were determined from the DNA. Here the sample has fewer than 80,000 clones; approximately 84% occur a single time. 4.7% of the sample belongs to the ten largest clones.

The CDR3, cysteine through phenylalanine, is 14 amino acids long. The read is trimmed to its CDR3 DNA, 42 bases read in frame from base 1. Germline trimming amounts to 5 bases on V and 8 bases on J, with 8 as the count of junction bases outside the gene matches. For CDR1 and CDR2, the germline V gene (reference sequence) lists MNHNY and SVGAGI. The study profiled bulk TCR beta-chain repertoires in matched peripheral blood, tumor and adjacent normal breast tissue taken from fewer than 20 patients with early-stage breast cancer. Before surgery, roughly 4.5-10 mL of whole blood was collected into EDTA tubes and then processed within 2 hours. Peripheral blood mononuclear cells were isolated by Ficoll-Paque centrifugation in SepMate-50 tubes. PBMCs were cryopreserved in aliquots of roughly 2 to 4.5 million cells in roughly 90% FBS with around 10% DMSO and kept in liquid nitrogen. The Qiagen AllPrep DNA/RNA Mini kit was used for genomic DNA extraction.

The sequence derives from a person aged 40-50 years with breast cancer. The specimen was blood. The chain joins TRBV6-6 to TRBJ1-3, and 8 bases in between align with TRBD1. This receptor has the CDR3 CASSHWTGSDTIYF. The bases read TGTGCCAGCAGTCACTGGACAGGGAGCGACACCATATATTTT.